This entry is about one T cell receptor beta chain. CDR1 and CDR2 from the germline V gene are SGHRS and YFSETQ. This CDR3 has 15 residues. The V and J ends lost 0 bases and 2 bases respectively, with 10 bases between them. Repertoires were generated with immunoSEQ multiplex PCR, while TCRdb's copy carries only in-frame clones and drops some. Among 44,000 or so clones listed, roughly 92% were seen once. The data stem from a study of technical replicates of blood from a few donors. This chain links TRBV5-1 with TRBJ2-3, with D possibly being TRBD2 (6 bases). The source material was PBMCs. The source is a human donor in good health. Some clones in this sample may be carry-over from other donors' samples. CDR3 in amino acids: CASSLAGDHTDTQYF. CDR3 in DNA: TGCGCCAGCAGCTTGGCGGGGGACCACACAGATACGCAGTATTTT.